The TCR beta chain described here comes from a study of identifying expanded T cells in peripheral blood. Sequencing used immunoSEQ multiplex PCR; TCRdb keeps in-frame clones, though not all of them. The sample carries about 81,000 clones, less than 90% recorded once. Trimming took off 1 base at V and 0 bases at J, with 8 bases between the two ends. Germline CDR1 is SEHNR and CDR2 is FQNEAQ (reference sequence). This CDR3 is built from 15 residues. Concerning this clone: What it recognizes is unknown.

General observations from the study: Roughly two-week clone count variance significantly increased as total template count grew.

Sequenced input: blood. V and J are TRBV7-9 and TRBJ2-3, with D possibly TRBD2 on 6 matching bases. The receptor was isolated from a person aged 18-69 years in good health. The DNA of the CDR3 is TGTGCCAGCAGCTTAGTAGCGGCTAGCACAGATACGCAGTATTTT. Its translation: CASSLVAASTDTQYF.